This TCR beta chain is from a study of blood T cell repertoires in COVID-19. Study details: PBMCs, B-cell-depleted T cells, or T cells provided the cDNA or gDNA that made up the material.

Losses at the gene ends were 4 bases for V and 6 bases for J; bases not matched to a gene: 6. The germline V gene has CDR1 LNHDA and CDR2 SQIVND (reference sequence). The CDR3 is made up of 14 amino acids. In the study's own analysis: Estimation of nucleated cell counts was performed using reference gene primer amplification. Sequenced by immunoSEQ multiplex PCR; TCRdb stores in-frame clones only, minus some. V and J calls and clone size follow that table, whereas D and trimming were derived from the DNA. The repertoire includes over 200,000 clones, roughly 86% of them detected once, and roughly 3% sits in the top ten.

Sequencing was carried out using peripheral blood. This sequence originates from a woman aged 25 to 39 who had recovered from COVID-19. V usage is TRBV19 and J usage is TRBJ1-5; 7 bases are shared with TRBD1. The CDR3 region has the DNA TGTGCCAGTAGTACCGAACAGGGGAGTCAGCCCCAGCATTTT. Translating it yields CASSTEQGSQPQHF.